Below are 29 T cell receptor beta chains sequenced from a single sample in a study of blood T cells in healthy people across ages. Then a second PCR, running about 7 to 11 cycles, was carried out with a sample-barcoded 5' primer and a J-beta primer mix. TCRdb re-called the 5' RACE reads with MiXCR, one entry per CDR3 protein. The top ten hold around a sixth of the sample, which has 450,000 to 700,000 distinct CDR3 sequences, 27% seen once. The sequencing sample was made of blood. These receptors originate from a woman in her seventies in good health.

V is TRBV4-1 and J is TRBJ2-5; 7 positions match TRBD2. This CDR3 is 15 amino acids long. CDR1 is MGHRA, CDR2 YSYEKL, per germline. The V and J ends lost 2 bases and 3 bases, in that order; junction bases with no gene match: 6. DNA of the CDR3: TGCGCCAGCAGCCAAACCGGCGGGGGAAAAGAGACCCAGTACTTC. Translating it yields CASSQTGGGKETQYF.

This clonotype was seen more than once but under ten times. The chain employs TRBV11-2 and TRBJ2-5; 7 bases fit TRBD2. The V and J ends lost 5 bases and 7 bases, in that order; junction bases with no gene match: 10. The CDR3 is 14 amino acids. Looked up from germline, CDR1 is SGHAT and CDR2 is FQNNGV. The CDR3 spells CASSPPGLGGTQYF. CDR3 DNA sequence: TGTGCCAGCAGCCCGCCCGGACTAGGAGGGACCCAGTACTTC.

The chain links TRBV5-1 to TRBJ2-6; D possibly corresponds to TRBD2 (6 bases). This CDR3 comprises 15 residues. Trimming pared 6 bases from V and 1 base from J, leaving 11 bases between. Germline V gene data show CDR1 as SGHRS and CDR2 as YFSETQ. The CDR3 sequence: CASKREESGANVLTF. DNA for the CDR3: TGCGCCAGCAAAAGGGAGGAATCTGGGGCCAACGTCCTGACTTTC.

This clonotype was counted ten times or more. In DNA, the CDR3 is TGTGCCATGGGGGATGCAGACATTCAGTACTTC. Amino acid sequence: CAMGDADIQYF. The chain carries TRBV10-3 and TRBJ2-4; either TRBD1 or TRBD2 may supply D (5 bases each). CDR1 ENHRY and CDR2 SYGVKD come from the germline V gene. V was cut by 9 bases and J by 8 bases, with 11 bases left in between. This CDR3 is built from 11 residues.

The chain employs TRBV20-1 and TRBJ1-2; no definite D call. The CDR3 loop spans 11 amino acids. The V and J ends lost 7 bases and 5 bases respectively, with 11 bases between them. In germline, CDR1 is DFQATT, CDR2 SNEGSKA (reference sequence). CDR3 sequence reads: CSVLEAYGYTF. The CDR3 region has the DNA TGCAGTGTTCTCGAAGCATATGGCTACACCTTC.

This chain links TRBV18 with TRBJ2-5; TRBD2 might be the D (5 bases). The CDR3 sequence is 13 residues long. V lost 5 bases and J lost 3, with 10 bases in between. Germline CDR1 and CDR2: KGHSH and LQKENI. The CDR3 here is CASSASLEETQYF. Here the CDR3 DNA reads TGTGCCAGCTCAGCATCACTAGAAGAGACCCAGTACTTC.

V and J are TRBV7-9 and TRBJ1-1; a possible D gene is TRBD1 (5 bases). The CDR3 consists of 16 residues. Germline V CDR1 and CDR2: SEHNR, FQNEAQ (reference sequence). V gave up 5 bases and J gave up 2 bases, with 18 bases separating them. The CDR3 here is CASSPQGSHSNTEAFF. CDR3 nucleotide sequence: TGTGCCAGCAGCCCCCAGGGCAGCCACTCCAACACTGAAGCTTTCTTT.

This clonotype came up a few times. The chain combines TRBV5-5 with TRBJ1-4, with TRBD1 matching over 8 bases. This CDR3 is built from 18 residues. Losses at the gene ends were 3 bases for V and 7 bases for J; bases not matched to a gene: 17. Germline lookup yields CDR1 SGHKS and CDR2 YYEKEE (reference sequence). CDR3 amino acids: CASSSLRADRGGGEKLFF. For the CDR3, the DNA is TGTGCCAGCAGCTCCCTAAGAGCTGACAGGGGAGGGGGTGAAAAACTGTTTTTT.

In its sample, this clonotype was seen a few times. The chain joins TRBV15 to TRBJ2-5; TRBD1 matches at 8 bases. Germline lookup yields CDR1 LNHNV and CDR2 YYDKDF (reference sequence). The length of the CDR3 is 15 residues. V was pared by 0 bases and J by 6 bases, with 6 bases of the junction left unmatched. CDR3 sequence: CATSRETGTGQTQYF. CDR3 sequence (DNA): TGTGCCACCAGCAGAGAAACCGGGACAGGTCAGACCCAGTACTTC.

This clonotype was found a few times. The J gene is TRBJ1-4, the V gene TRBV9; tentatively, D is TRBD1 (6 bases). Trimming took 4 bases from V and 3 from J, leaving 16 bases between them. This CDR3 has 16 residues. CDR1 is SGDLS and CDR2 is YYNGEE in the germline V gene. The CDR3 is CASSPRAGHPNEKLFF. The CDR3 region has the DNA TGTGCCAGCAGCCCCCGGGCGGGACACCCTAATGAAAAACTGTTTTTT.

This clonotype has a handful of counts. This CDR3 reads CASKSGVGGIQTGKLFF. The DNA for the CDR3 is TGTGCCAGCAAGAGCGGGGTAGGAGGGATACAAACGGGAAAACTGTTTTTT. This sequence joins TRBV6-1 and TRBJ1-4, with D uncertain. This CDR3 has 17 amino acids. From germline, CDR1 is MNHNS and CDR2 SASEGT. V shed 7 bases and J shed 10 bases, with 28 bases lying between them.

This clonotype was observed at least ten times. CDR3 DNA: TGTGCCAGCAGCTTCTCGAGCGGGGAAGAGACCCAGTACTTC. Its protein is CASSFSSGEETQYF. The V gene is TRBV7-6, the J gene TRBJ2-5; 7 nucleotides align to TRBD2. CDR3 length: 14 amino acids. Trimming at V came to 3 bases and at J to 3 bases, leaving 4 bases not matched to a gene. Looked up from germline, CDR1 is SGHVS and CDR2 is FNYEAQ.

V and J are TRBV11-3 and TRBJ2-5, with D uncertain. Germline CDR1 SGHNT, CDR2 YENEEA. V shed 4 bases and J shed 5 bases, with 14 bases lying between them. The CDR3 is 14 amino acids. CDR3 DNA sequence: TGTGCCAGCAGCTGGTCGAGCGTGGGTGAGACCCAGTACTTC. This translates into CASSWSSVGETQYF.

In DNA, the CDR3 is TGCGCCAGCAGGGTTGACAGGGGGCAACAGTCACCCCTCCACTTT. Its translation: CASRVDRGQQSPLHF. The rearrangement joins TRBV5-1 to TRBJ1-6; TRBD1 agrees at 10 bases. CDR1 and CDR2 from the germline V gene are SGHRS and YFSETQ. This CDR3 comprises 15 residues. With V trimmed by 5 bases and J by 10 bases, 9 bases remained unmatched.

This clonotype has a handful of counts. This rearrangement joins TRBV19 to TRBJ2-5; 8 nucleotides align to TRBD2. Judging by the DNA end, TRBJ2-1 fits better; the J call may be wrong. The CDR3 is 16 amino acids. CDR1 and CDR2 (germline): LNHDA, SQIVND (reference sequence). The chain's CDR3 is CASSPRVAGTYNEQFF. The CDR3 nucleotides are TGTGCCAGTAGTCCCCGAGTAGCGGGGACTTACAATGAGCAGTTCTTC.

This clonotype appeared a few times. The CDR3 end shows no conserved phenylalanine or tryptophan, and so a read error is likely. This sequence joins TRBV20-1 and TRBJ2-1; maybe TRBD2 (7 bases). The germline CDR1 and CDR2 sequences are DFQATT and SNEGSKA (reference sequence). The CDR3 runs to 15 residues. This chain's CDR3 is CSATRAGDNNNEQFL. CDR3 DNA sequence: TGCAGTGCTACAAGGGCGGGGGACAACAACAATGAACAGTTCCTC.

This clonotype has a handful of counts. The gene calls are TRBV7-9 and TRBJ2-3; weak D call: TRBD2 (6 bases). The CDR3 contains 14 residues. The germline V and J ends were trimmed by 1 base and 5 bases, with 10 bases remaining between them. Germline V CDR1 and CDR2: SEHNR, FQNEAQ (reference sequence). In nucleotides, the CDR3 is TGTGCCAGCAGCTTAGTCGGGGGAATAGATACGCAGTATTTT. This translates into CASSLVGGIDTQYF.

The chain is built from TRBV30 and TRBJ2-2, with D unclear. Germline V lookup: CDR1 GTSNPN, CDR2 SVGIG (reference sequence). The CDR3 length is 13 residues. Trimming removed 3 bases at V and 8 bases at J, with 13 bases between. The CDR3 is CAWRGLAIGELFF. The CDR3, as DNA: TGTGCCTGGAGGGGATTGGCTATAGGGGAGCTGTTTTTT.

The CDR3 DNA is TGTGCCAGCAGCGTAGGTGACCTCTCGGCCAAAAACATTCAGTACTTC. It yields the protein CASSVGDLSAKNIQYF. V is TRBV9 and J is TRBJ2-4; D gene ambiguous. V was clipped by 0 bases and J by 1 base, with 11 bases between them. Germline V gives CDR1 SGDLS, CDR2 YYNGEE. This CDR3 has 16 amino acids. Supplemented by reference TRBV9 and TRBJ2-4, the full variable domain reads DSGVTQTPKHLITATGQRVTLRCSPRSGDLSVYWYQQSLDQGLQFLIQYYNGEERAKGNILERFSAQQFPDLHSELNLSSLELGDSALYFCASSVGDLSAKNIQYFGAGTRLSVL.

The chain carries TRBV3-1 and TRBJ1-1, with 9 bases lining up with TRBD1. This CDR3 comprises 15 residues. Germline CDR1 reads LGHDT; CDR2 reads YNNKEL (reference sequence). V lost 3 bases, J lost 4 bases, and 6 bases stayed unmatched. For the CDR3, the DNA is TGTGCCAGCAGCCATCCGGGACAGGGAAGCACTGAAGCTTTCTTT. Translated, it gives CASSHPGQGSTEAFF.

V and J are TRBV11-3 and TRBJ2-3; TRBD1 might be the D (7 bases). V was shortened by 5 bases and J by 0 bases, with 15 bases between the two germline ends. Germline loops: CDR1 SGHNT, CDR2 YENEEA. The CDR3 has 16 residues. In nucleotides, the CDR3 is TGTGCCAGCAGCAGGAGGGGGCATGGGAGCACAGATACGCAGTATTTT. It encodes CASSRRGHGSTDTQYF.

This clonotype showed up just a few times. This chain joins TRBV7-2 and TRBJ2-7; no definite D call. The V end was cut by 1 base, the J end by 3 bases, with 7 bases between. In germline, CDR1 is SGHTA, CDR2 FQGNSA. The CDR3 spans 13 residues. As DNA, the CDR3 is TGTGCCAGCAGCTTAGTTGAGCGCTACGAGCAGTACTTC. It translates to CASSLVERYEQYF.

This clonotype turned up a few times. J is TRBJ2-1 and V is TRBV7-2; D uncertain. The length of the CDR3 is 17 residues. The V end was cut by 1 base, the J end by 1 base, with 14 bases between. Germline V CDR1 and CDR2: SGHTA, FQGNSA. The CDR3 spells CASSLVSGRLSYNEQFF. DNA for the CDR3: TGTGCCAGCAGCTTAGTGTCCGGGCGGCTATCCTACAATGAGCAGTTCTTC.

The CDR3 protein is CASTRTGHDEQYF. The CDR3 coding sequence is TGTGCCAGCACCCGGACAGGGCATGACGAGCAGTACTTC. The chain carries TRBV6-6 and TRBJ2-7, with 8 nucleotides matching TRBD1. V was clipped by 7 bases and J by 5 bases; unmatched bases: 7. The CDR3 is 13 residues long. Germline-derived CDR1 and CDR2 are MNHNY and SVGAGI (reference sequence).

The V gene is TRBV29-1, the J gene TRBJ2-5, with 7 nucleotides matching TRBD2. From germline, CDR1 is SQVTM and CDR2 ANQGSEA. V lost 8 bases and J lost 5; bases outside the gene matches: 8. The CDR3 runs to 12 residues. The CDR3 sequence: CSWGGSGETQYF. The CDR3 DNA reads TGCAGCTGGGGAGGGTCTGGTGAGACCCAGTACTTC.

This clonotype was observed at least ten times. The rearrangement joins TRBV29-1 to TRBJ2-3; perhaps TRBD2 as D (5 bases). V dropped 5 bases and J dropped 2 bases, with 14 bases sitting between them. The germline CDR1 and CDR2 sequences are SQVTM and ANQGSEA. The CDR3 extends over 14 amino acids. The CDR3 sequence is CSVQTGILTDTQYF. The CDR3 DNA reads as TGCAGCGTTCAAACCGGGATACTCACAGATACGCAGTATTTT.

V is TRBV7-2 and J is TRBJ1-4, with no clear D. Germline loops: CDR1 SGHTA, CDR2 FQGNSA. Between the trimmed V and J ends, which lost 1 base and 3 bases, there was a span of 6 bases. The CDR3 has 14 amino acids. The CDR3 nucleotides are TGTGCCAGCAGCTTAGAGTGGGCTAATGAAAAACTGTTTTTT. Residues: CASSLEWANEKLFF.

This clonotype was found a few times. The chain recombines TRBV21-1 with TRBJ2-2; the table's TRBD1 call for D was not verified on the DNA. TRBV21-1 is given as a pseudogene. The CDR3 length is 17 residues. The CDR3 sequence is CASSKAGTVTNTGELFF. CDR3 in DNA: TGTGCCAGCAGCAAAGCGGGGACAGTAACGAACACCGGGGAGCTGTTTTTT.

This clonotype was picked up a small number of times. The V gene is TRBV7-2, the J gene TRBJ1-5; D is undetermined. V dropped 5 bases and J dropped 9 bases, with 17 bases sitting between them. The CDR3 is 14 amino acids. CDR1 and CDR2 (germline): SGHTA, FQGNSA. CDR3 bases: TGTGCCAGCAGCCGACTGGCCGGGAGTCGGCCCCAGCATTTT. Its protein is CASSRLAGSRPQHF.